This TCR beta chain was captured by sequencing in a study of human thymus T cells (dated by TCRdb to the early 2020s). General notes on the study: The study characterized TCR alpha and beta repertoires from about 8 infant thymus samples and four related peripheral blood samples. The cohort included several male and a couple of female infants, with donor ages spanning 7 to 244 days. Study-wide conclusions, independent of this receptor: On average, approximately 800,000 unique TCRB clonotypes were obtained from thymus samples, compared with 75,000 to 90,000 from blood samples. Usage of V and J gene segments appeared to be biased in both the thymic and the peripheral blood repertoires.

V is shortened by 1 base, J by 5 bases, and the region joining them spans 13 bases. CDR1 and CDR2, looked up from the germline V gene, are SGHTA and FQGNSA. Spanning cysteine to phenylalanine, the CDR3 consists of 15 amino acids. The only DNA kept is the CDR3, 45 bases in frame from the first base. In Finland, the donors were immunologically healthy infants who were having open corrective cardiac surgery for congenital heart defects. During surgery, a small about 0.5-1 mL aliquot of peripheral blood was collected from four of the eight donors. Genomic DNA from blood samples was extracted from all available leukocytes rather than from a fixed cell number. ACK lysis buffer was used to remove erythrocytes from the blood, and the remaining leukocytes were kept as pellets at -70 degrees C. A QIAsymphony instrument was used to extract genomic DNA from the frozen cell pellets. A note on this clone: Its target antigen remains unknown. Per-base qualities were not stored, and no clone one base away is much larger.

Using the immunoSEQ multiplex PCR assay, the TCRB and TCRAD loci were amplified from a standardized quantity of quality-controlled genomic DNA. Amplicons spanned the V(D)J region at a length sufficient to cover the CDR3 and identify V and J genes. The commercial immunoSEQ service was used to sequence amplicons on an Illumina platform. As for the authors' bioinformatics: Primer bias and sequencing errors were corrected as previously described, and TCRAD and TCRB were defined on the basis of the IMGT database. immunoSEQ Analyzer 3.0 and VDJTools were used for repertoire analysis, which covered basic statistics, V/J segment usage, diversity estimates, rarefaction and pairwise overlap. Diversity was estimated using the Chao1, ChaoE, Efron-Thisted, Shannon and inverse Simpson indices, and was also estimated on datasets down-sampled to the size of the smallest sample. Repertoire overlap used strict matching of CDR3 nucleotide sequence, V gene and J gene, with Jaccard-based multidimensional scaling clustering. In TCRdb, the immuneACCESS table is reduced to in-frame sequences with V and J assigned. These tables do not hold every clone; where another copy was compared, an unresolved V gene accounts for under half, and the others remain unexplained. Clonal size and the V and J genes are those of that table, whereas D and trimming came from the DNA. This sample gives about 44,000 clones in total; 94% of them show up just once. The ten largest make up roughly 0.12% of the sample.

The specimen sequenced was blood. This clonotype was obtained from a boy younger than two with a congenital heart defect but otherwise immunologically healthy. Here the chain combines TRBV7-2 and TRBJ2-3; the D gene is perhaps TRBD2, on 7 matching bases. The encoded CDR3 is CASSLGGGRRDTQYF. The DNA reads TGTGCCAGCAGCTTAGGGGGGGGCCGTAGAGATACGCAGTATTTT.